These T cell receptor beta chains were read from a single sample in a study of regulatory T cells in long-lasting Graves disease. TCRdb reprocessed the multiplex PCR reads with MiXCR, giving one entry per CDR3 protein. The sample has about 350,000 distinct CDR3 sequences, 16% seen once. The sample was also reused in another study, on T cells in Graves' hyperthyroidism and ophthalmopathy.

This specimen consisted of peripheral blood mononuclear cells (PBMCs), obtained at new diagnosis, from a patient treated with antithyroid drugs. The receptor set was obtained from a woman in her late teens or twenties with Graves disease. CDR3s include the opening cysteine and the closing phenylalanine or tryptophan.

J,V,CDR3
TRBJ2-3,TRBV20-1,CSARPSGSSTDTQYF
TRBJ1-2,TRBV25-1,CTSSGVGRASAYGYTF
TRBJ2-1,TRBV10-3,CAISEGRGVDNEQFF
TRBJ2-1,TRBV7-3,CASSSQGEDPDGTIEQFF
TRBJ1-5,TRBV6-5,CASSLPGVHQPQHF
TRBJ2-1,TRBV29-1,CSVPKRGVYNEQFF
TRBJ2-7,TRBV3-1,CASSQAYRGLGEQYF
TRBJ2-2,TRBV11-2,CASSLEGAGYTGELFF
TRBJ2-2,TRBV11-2,CASSAPGSLTGELFF
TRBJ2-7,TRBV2,CASSEALTGAKDEQYF
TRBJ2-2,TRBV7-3,CASSPGTSGPRGNTGELFF
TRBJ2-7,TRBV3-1,CASSLTLNRRYEQYF
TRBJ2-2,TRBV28,CASISSGTGELFF
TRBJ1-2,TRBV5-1,CASSPATMGQGAFGYTF
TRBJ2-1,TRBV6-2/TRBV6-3,CASTLRGVNEQFF
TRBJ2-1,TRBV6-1,CASTQGYNEQFF
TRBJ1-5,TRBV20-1,CSAQTGASNQPQHF
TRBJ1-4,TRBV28,CATGSSTNEKLFF
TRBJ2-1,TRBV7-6,CASSLQASGGYNEQFF
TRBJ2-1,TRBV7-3,CASSPYGDFNEQFF
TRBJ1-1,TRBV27,CASSSRTELPAFF
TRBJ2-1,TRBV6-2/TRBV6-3,CASRPVGRGNEQFF
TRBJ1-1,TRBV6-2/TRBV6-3,CASSYGGGQGTEAFF
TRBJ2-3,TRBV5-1,CASSPFSGTTDTQYF
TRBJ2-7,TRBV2,CASSALRIYEQYF
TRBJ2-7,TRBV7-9,CASSFLSGPYEQYF
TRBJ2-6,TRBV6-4,CASSDSVSSSGANVLTF
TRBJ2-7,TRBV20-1,CSARATVGGPYEQYF
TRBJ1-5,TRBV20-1,CSAFTGQGSVYRQPQHF
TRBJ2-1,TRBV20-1,CSAIAPSSYNGQFF
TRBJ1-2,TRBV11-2,CASSLGYRTHYGYDTF
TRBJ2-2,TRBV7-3,CASSVKVNTGELFF
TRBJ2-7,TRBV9,CASSVDSGGAYEQYF
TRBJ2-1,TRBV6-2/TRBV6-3,CASSSLGQFF
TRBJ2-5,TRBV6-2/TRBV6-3,CASSGGPTKQETQYF
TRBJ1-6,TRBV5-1,CASSPSGQLNSPLHF
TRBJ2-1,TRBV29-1,CSVEDYGGRNNEQFF
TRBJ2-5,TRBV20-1,CSATPPAVRETQYF
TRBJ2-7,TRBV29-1,CSVDRSDGRASEQYF
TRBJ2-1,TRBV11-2,CASSWGTSGREQFF
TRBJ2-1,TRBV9,CASSVEGFREQFF
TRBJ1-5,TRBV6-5,CASSYSGAGNQPQHF
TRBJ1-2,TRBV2,CASSGRGQVYGYTF
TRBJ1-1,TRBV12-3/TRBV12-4,CASNGREAFF
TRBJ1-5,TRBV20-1,CSAREGAGHQPQHF
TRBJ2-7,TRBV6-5,CASSYSPSYEQYF
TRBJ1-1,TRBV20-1,CSARGRQGLGTEAFF
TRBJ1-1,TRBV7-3,CASSFTGGKVWGDEAFF